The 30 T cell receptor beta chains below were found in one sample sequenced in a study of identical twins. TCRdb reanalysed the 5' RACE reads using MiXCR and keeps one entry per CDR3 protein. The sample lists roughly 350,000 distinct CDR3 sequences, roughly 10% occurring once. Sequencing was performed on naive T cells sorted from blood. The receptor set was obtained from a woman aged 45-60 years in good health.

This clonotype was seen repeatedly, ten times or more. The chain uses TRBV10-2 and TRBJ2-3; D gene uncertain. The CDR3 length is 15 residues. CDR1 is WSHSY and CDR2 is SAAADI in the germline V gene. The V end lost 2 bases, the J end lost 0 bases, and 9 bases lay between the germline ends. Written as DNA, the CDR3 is TGCGCCAGCAGTGAGCACAGACCTAGCACAGATACGCAGTATTTT. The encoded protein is CASSEHRPSTDTQYF.

The DNA of the CDR3 is TGTGCCAGCTCACTCGGGAGGGCCTCGAGGGAGCAGTACTTC. Translating it yields CASSLGRASREQYF. The rearrangement joins TRBV18 to TRBJ2-7; 8 bases map to TRBD2. There are 14 residues in the CDR3. V lost 4 bases to trimming and J lost 7 bases; unmatched junction nucleotides: 9. Germline lookup yields CDR1 KGHSH and CDR2 LQKENI.

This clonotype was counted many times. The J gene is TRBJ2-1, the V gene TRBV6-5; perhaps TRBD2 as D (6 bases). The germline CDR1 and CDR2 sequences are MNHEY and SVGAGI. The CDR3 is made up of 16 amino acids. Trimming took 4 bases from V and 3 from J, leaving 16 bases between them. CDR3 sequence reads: CASSSETRTGYNEQFF. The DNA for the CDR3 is TGTGCCAGCAGTTCCGAGACTAGAACCGGCTACAATGAGCAGTTCTTC.

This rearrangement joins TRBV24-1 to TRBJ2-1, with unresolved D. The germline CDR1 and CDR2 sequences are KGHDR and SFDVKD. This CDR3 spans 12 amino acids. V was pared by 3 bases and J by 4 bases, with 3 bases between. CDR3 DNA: TGTGCCACCAGTGATAATTACAATGAGCAGTTCTTC. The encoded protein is CATSDNYNEQFF.

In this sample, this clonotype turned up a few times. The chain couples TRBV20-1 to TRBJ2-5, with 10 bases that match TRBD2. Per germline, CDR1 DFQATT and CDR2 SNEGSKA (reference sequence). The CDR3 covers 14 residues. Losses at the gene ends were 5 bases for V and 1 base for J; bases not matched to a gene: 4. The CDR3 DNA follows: TGCAGTGCTCCGGGACTAGCGCCCCAAGAGACCCAGTACTTC. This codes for CSAPGLAPQETQYF.

The CDR3 DNA follows: TGCGCCAGCAGTGGGACCGGGAGAACCTCCAGGAATGAGCAGTTCTTC. It translates to CASSGTGRTSRNEQFF. The chain employs TRBV10-2 and TRBJ2-1; possible D gene TRBD2, 6 bases. Trimming took off 4 bases at V and 7 bases at J, with 20 bases between the two ends. This CDR3 is built from 16 residues. Per germline, CDR1 WSHSY and CDR2 SAAADI.

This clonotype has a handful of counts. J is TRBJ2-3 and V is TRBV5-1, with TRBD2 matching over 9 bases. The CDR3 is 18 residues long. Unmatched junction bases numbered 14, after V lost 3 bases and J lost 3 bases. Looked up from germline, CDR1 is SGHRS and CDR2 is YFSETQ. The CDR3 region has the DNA TGCGCCAGCAGCTCGCTACCGATGCGGGAGGGCCGGACAGATACGCAGTATTTT. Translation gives CASSSLPMREGRTDTQYF.

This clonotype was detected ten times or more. The CDR3 protein is CASSPGHQNTEAFF. CDR3 DNA sequence: TGTGCCAGCAGCCCGGGACACCAGAACACTGAAGCTTTCTTT. The chain has TRBV12-3 or TRBV12-4 and TRBJ1-1; perhaps TRBD1 as D (6 bases). This CDR3 has 14 residues. V lost 6 bases and J 1 base, leaving 12 bases between the germline ends.

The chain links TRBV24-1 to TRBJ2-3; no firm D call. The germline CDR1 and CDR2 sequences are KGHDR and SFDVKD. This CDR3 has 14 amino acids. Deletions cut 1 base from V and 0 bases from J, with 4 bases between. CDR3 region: CATSDFRSTDTQYF. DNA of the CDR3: TGTGCCACCAGTGATTTCCGAAGCACAGATACGCAGTATTTT.

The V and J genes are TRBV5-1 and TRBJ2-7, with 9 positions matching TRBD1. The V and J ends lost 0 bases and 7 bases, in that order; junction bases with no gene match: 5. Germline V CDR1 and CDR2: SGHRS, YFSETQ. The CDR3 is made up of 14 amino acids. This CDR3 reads CASSLDRGPGEQYF. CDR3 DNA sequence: TGCGCCAGCAGCTTGGACAGGGGGCCGGGGGAGCAGTACTTC.

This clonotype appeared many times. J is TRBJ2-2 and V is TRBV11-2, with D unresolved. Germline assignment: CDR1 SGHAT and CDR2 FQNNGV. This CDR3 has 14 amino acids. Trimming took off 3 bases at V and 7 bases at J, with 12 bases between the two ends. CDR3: CASSLDPAVGELFF. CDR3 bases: TGTGCCAGCAGCTTGGACCCCGCCGTCGGGGAGCTGTTTTTT. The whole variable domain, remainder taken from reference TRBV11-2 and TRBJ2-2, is EAGVAQSPRYKIIEKRQSVAFWCNPISGHATLYWYQQILGQGPKLLIQFQNNGVVDDSQLPKDRFSAERLKGVDSTLKIQPAKLEDSAVYLCASSLDPAVGELFFGEGSRLTVL.

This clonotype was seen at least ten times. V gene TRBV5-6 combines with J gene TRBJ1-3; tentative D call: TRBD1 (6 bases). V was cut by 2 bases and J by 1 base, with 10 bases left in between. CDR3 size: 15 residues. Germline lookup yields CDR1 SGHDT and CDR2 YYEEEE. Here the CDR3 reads CASSFRGLSGNTIYF. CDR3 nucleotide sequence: TGTGCCAGCAGCTTCCGGGGGCTATCTGGAAACACCATATATTTT. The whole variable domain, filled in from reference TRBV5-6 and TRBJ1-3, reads DAGVTQSPTHLIKTRGQQVTLRCSPKSGHDTVSWYQQALGQGPQFIFQYYEEEERQRGNFPDRFSGHQFPNYSSELNVNALLLGDSALYLCASSFRGLSGNTIYFGEGSWLTVV.

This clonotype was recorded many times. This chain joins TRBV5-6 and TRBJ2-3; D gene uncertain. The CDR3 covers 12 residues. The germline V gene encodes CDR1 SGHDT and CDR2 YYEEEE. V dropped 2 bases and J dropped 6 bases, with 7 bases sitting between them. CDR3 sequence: CASSLSLDTQYF. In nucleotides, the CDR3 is TGTGCCAGCAGCTTAAGTCTGGATACGCAGTATTTT.

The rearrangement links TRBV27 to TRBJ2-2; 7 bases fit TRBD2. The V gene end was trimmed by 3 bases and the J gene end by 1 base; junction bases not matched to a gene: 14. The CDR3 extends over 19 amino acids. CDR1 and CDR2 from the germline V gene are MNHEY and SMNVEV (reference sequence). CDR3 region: CASSFSPRGSGGNTGELFF. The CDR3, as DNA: TGTGCCAGCAGTTTCTCCCCCCGCGGGAGCGGAGGGAACACCGGGGAGCTGTTTTTT.

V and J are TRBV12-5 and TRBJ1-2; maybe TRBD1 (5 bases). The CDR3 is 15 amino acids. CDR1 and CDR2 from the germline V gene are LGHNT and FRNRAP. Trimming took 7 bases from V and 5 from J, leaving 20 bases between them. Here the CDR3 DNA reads TGTGCTAGTGCCAGGGACGGAGCCCCCAGTTATGGCTACACCTTC. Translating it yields CASARDGAPSYGYTF.

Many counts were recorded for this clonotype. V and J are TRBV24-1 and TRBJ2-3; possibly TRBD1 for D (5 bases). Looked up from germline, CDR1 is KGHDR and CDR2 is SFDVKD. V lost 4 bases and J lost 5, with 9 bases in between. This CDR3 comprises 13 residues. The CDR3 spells CATSEDDRDTQYF. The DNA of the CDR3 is TGTGCCACCAGTGAAGATGACAGAGATACGCAGTATTTT.

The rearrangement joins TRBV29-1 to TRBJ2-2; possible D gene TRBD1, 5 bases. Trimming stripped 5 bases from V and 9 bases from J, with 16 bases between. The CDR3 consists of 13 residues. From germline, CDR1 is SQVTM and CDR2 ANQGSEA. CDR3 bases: TGCAGCGTTAGGGGCAGCTCGTTGAGGGAGCTGTTTTTT. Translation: CSVRGSSLRELFF.

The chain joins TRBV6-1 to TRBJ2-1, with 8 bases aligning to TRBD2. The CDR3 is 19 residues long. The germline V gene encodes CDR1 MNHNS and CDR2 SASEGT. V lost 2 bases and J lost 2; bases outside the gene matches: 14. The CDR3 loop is CASSEPRASGLRAYNEQFF. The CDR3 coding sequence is TGTGCCAGCAGTGAACCTCGGGCTAGCGGGTTAAGGGCCTACAATGAGCAGTTCTTC.

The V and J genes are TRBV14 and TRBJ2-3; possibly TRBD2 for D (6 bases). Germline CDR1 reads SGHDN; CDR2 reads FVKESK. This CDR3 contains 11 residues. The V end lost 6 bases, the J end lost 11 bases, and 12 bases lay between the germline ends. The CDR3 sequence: CASSAGTKQYF. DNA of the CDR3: TGTGCCAGCAGTGCGGGGACCAAGCAGTATTTT.

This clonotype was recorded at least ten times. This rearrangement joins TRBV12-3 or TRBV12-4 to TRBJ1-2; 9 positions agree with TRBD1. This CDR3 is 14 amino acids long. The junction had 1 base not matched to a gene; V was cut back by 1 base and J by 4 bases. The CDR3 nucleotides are TGTGCCAGCAGTTTAGTGGGACAGGGCTATGGCTACACCTTC. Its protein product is CASSLVGQGYGYTF.

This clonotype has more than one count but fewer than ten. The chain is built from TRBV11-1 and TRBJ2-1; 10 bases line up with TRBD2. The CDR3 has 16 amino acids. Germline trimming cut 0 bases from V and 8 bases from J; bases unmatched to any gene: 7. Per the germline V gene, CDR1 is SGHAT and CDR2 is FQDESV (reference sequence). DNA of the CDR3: TGTGCCAGCAGCTTAGCGCCGGCTAGCGGGAGCTATGAGCAGTTCTTC. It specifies CASSLAPASGSYEQFF.

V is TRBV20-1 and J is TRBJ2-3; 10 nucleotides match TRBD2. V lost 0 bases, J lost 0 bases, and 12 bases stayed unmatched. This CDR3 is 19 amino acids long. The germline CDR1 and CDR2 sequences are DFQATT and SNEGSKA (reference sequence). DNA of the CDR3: TGCAGTGCTAGAGATCCCCGGGTACGGGGACTAGCGAGCACAGATACGCAGTATTTT. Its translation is CSARDPRVRGLASTDTQYF.

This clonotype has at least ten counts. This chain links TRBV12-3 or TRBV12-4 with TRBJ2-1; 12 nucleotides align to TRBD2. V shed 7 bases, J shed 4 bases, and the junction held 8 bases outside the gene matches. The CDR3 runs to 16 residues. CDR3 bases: TGTGCCAGCACCAGACTAGCGGGAGTGCTATACAATGAGCAGTTCTTC. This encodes CASTRLAGVLYNEQFF.

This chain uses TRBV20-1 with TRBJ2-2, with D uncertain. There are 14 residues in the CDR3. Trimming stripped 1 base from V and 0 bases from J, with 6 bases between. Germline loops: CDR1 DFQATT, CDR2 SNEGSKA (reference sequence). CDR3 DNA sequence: TGCAGTGCTAGAGTGGGCCCGAACACCGGGGAGCTGTTTTTT. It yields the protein CSARVGPNTGELFF.

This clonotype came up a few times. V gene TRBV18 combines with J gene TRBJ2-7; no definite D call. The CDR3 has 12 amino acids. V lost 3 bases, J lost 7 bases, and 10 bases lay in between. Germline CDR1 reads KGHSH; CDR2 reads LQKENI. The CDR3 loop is CASSPNAGEQYF. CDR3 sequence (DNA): TGTGCCAGCTCACCTAACGCTGGGGAGCAGTACTTC.

The CDR3, as DNA: TGTGCCAGCACTCCCGGGACTAACTCCTACAATGAGCAGTTCTTC. It specifies CASTPGTNSYNEQFF. V and J are TRBV27 and TRBJ2-1; the match to TRBD2 covers 7 bases. The length of the CDR3 is 15 residues. V trimming: 7 bases; J trimming: 0 bases; junction bases outside the gene matches: 6. The V gene's germline CDR1 is MNHEY and CDR2 SMNVEV (reference sequence).

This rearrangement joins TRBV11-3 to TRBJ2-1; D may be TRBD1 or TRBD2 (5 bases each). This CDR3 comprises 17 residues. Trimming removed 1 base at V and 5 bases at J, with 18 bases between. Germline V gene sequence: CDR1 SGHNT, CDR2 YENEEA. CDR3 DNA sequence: TGTGCCAGCAGCTTAGCTTCAGGGATCGGGGCGGACAATGAGCAGTTCTTC. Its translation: CASSLASGIGADNEQFF.

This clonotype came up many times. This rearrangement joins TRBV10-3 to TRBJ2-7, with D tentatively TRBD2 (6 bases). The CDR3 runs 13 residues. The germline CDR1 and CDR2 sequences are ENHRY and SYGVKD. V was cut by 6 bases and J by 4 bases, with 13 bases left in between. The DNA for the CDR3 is TGTGCCATCAGGGCCGGGACTCTATACGAGCAGTACGTC. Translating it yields CAIRAGTLYEQYV.

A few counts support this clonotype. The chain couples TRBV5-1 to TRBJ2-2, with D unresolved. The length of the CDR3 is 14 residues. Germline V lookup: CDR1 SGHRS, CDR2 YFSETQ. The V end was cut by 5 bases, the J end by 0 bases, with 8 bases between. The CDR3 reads CASSYRPNTGELFF. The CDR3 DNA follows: TGCGCCAGCAGTTATCGCCCGAACACCGGGGAGCTGTTTTTT.

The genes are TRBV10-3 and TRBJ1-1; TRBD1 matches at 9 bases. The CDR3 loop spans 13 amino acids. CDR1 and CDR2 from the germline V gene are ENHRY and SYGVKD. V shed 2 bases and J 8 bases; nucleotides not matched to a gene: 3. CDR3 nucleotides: TGTGCCATCAGTGAGGGGGACAGGGTAGAAGCTTTCTTT. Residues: CAISEGDRVEAFF.